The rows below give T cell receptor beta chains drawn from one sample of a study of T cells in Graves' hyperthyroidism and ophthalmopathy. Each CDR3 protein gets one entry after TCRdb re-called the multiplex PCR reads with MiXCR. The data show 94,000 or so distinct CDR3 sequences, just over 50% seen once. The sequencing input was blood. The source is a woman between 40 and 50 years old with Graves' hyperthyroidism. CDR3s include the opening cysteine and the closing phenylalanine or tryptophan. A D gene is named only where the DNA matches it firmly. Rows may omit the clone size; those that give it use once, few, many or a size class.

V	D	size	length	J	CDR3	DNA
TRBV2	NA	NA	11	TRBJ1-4	CASSQGGQLFF	TGTGCCAGCAGCCAAGGAGGGCAACTGTTTTTT
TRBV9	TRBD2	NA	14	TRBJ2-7	CASSTGLAGVEQYF	TGTGCCAGCAGCACGGGACTAGCGGGAGTCGAGCAGTACTTC
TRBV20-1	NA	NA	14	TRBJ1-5	CSAYRVKGNQPQHF	TGCAGTGCTTACAGGGTCAAAGGCAATCAGCCCCAGCATTTT
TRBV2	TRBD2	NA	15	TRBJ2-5	CASSELAGGRETQYF	TGTGCCAGCAGTGAATTAGCGGGAGGGCGAGAGACCCAGTACTTC
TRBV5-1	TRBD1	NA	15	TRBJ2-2	CASSSGDREPGELFF	TGCGCCAGCAGCTCCGGGGACAGGGAGCCCGGGGAGCTGTTTTTT
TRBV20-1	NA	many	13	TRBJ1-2	CSARRVPDYGYTF	TGCAGTGCTCGCAGGGTTCCCGACTATGGCTACACCTTC
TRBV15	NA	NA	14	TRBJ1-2	CATSSSLGTYGYTF	TGTGCCACCAGCAGTTCCCTCGGGACTTATGGCTACACCTTC
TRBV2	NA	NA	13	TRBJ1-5	CASSDVQGHYEHF	TGTGCCAGCAGTGATGTTCAGGGCCACTACGAGCATTTT
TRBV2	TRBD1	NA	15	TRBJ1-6	CASRLGDRGVSPLHF	TGTGCCAGCAGACTCGGGGACAGGGGGGTTTCACCCCTCCACTTT
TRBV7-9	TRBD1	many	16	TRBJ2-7	CASSLATGQGRNEQYF	TGTGCCAGCAGCTTAGCGACAGGACAGGGGAGAAACGAGCAGTACTTC
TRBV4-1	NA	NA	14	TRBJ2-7	CASSPRASYGEQYF	TGCGCCAGCAGCCCCCGGGCCTCCTATGGGGAGCAGTACTTC
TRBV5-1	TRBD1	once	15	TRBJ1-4	CASSQQGFEDEKLFF	TGCGCCAGCAGCCAACAGGGGTTCGAGGATGAAAAACTGTTTTTT
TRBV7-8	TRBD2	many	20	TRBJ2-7	CASSHPPGTSGAKGAYEQYF	TGTGCCAGCAGTCATCCTCCGGGGACTAGCGGAGCCAAAGGGGCCTACGAGCAGTACTTC
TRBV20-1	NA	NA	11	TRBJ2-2	CSARTPEGLFF	TGCAGTGCTAGAACCCCCGAGGGGCTGTTTTTT
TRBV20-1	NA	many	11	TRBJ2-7	CSARKLDAQYF	TGCAGTGCTAGAAAGCTAGATGCGCAGTACTTC
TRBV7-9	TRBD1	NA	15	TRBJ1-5	CASSLGDRGNQPQHF	TGTGCCAGCAGCTTAGGGGACAGGGGGAATCAGCCCCAGCATTTT
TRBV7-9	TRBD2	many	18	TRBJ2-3	CASSFEFAPAGVRRTQYF	TGTGCCAGCAGCTTTGAATTTGCCCCAGCGGGAGTTAGGAGAACGCAGTATTTT
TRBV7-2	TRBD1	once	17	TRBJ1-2	CASSQDGRGGAWYGYTF	TGTGCCAGCAGCCAAGATGGGAGAGGGGGCGCTTGGTATGGCTACACCTTC
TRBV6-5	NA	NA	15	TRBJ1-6	CASSLSGQYNSPLHF	TGTGCCAGCAGTTTATCGGGGCAATATAATTCACCCCTCCACTTT
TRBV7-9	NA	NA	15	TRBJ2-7	CASSNTEGSGYEQYF	TGTGCCAGCAGTAACACCGAGGGATCTGGCTACGAGCAGTACTTC
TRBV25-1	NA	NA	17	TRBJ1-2	CASKDSSSSPEGRGYTF	TGTGCCAGCAAAGACAGCAGTTCCTCCCCGGAGGGGAGAGGCTACACCTTC
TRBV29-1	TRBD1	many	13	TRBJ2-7	CSVPGQGASEQYF	TGCAGCGTCCCCGGACAGGGGGCTTCCGAGCAGTACTTC
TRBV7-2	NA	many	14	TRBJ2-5	CASSPDGYQETQYF	TGTGCCAGCAGCCCGGACGGATACCAAGAGACCCAGTACTTC